The 17 T cell receptor beta chains below come from one sample, sequenced in a study of control samples from healthy donors and cancer patients (dated by TCRdb to about 2020). The library was produced with the immunoSEQ multiplex PCR assay. Drawn from immuneACCESS, this table holds only the in-frame rearrangements with V and J called that TCRdb kept. Clones are partly lost; checked studies trace under half to an unresolved V gene and leave the rest unexplained. The sample data list 130,000 or so clones, and approximately 90% of these were observed just once. About 3.4% of the sample comes from the top ten. Sequencing used blood. Receptors originate from a man aged 45-60 years in good health.

The chain combines TRBV7-9 with TRBJ2-5; tentatively, D is TRBD2 (6 bases). With 0 bases removed from V and 5 bases from J, the gap between germline ends came to 16 bases. The germline CDR1 and CDR2 sequences are SEHNR and FQNEAQ (reference sequence). CDR3 length: 16 amino acids. CDR3 in amino acids: CASSLAGGSEGETQYF. In DNA form, the CDR3 reads TGTGCCAGCAGCTTAGCCGGAGGGTCCGAAGGGGAGACCCAGTACTTC.

This chain uses TRBV2 with TRBJ2-7; no definite D call. CDR1 and CDR2 from the germline V gene are SNHLY and FYNNEI. The CDR3 has 12 residues. Trimming stripped 4 bases from V and 2 bases from J, with 6 bases between. CDR3 bases: TGTGCCAGCAGTGCAGTAGCCTACGAGCAGTACTTC. Its translation is CASSAVAYEQYF.

J is TRBJ2-3 and V is TRBV6-4; no clear D. Germline V CDR1 and CDR2: MRHNA, SNTAGT. This CDR3 comprises 13 residues. V gave up 2 bases and J gave up 6 bases, with 9 bases separating them. The CDR3 is CASSDGRVDTQYF. The CDR3, as DNA: TGTGCCAGCAGTGACGGCCGGGTGGATACGCAGTATTTT.

This chain joins TRBV10-3 and TRBJ1-2; D perhaps matches TRBD1 (5 bases). The CDR3 totals 13 residues. The V end was cut by 2 bases, the J end by 7 bases, with 11 bases between. Germline CDR1 is ENHRY and CDR2 is SYGVKD. Here the CDR3 DNA reads TGTGCCATCAGTGAGGCCGGGAGGGGTGGCTACACCTTC. This encodes CAISEAGRGGYTF.

The J gene is TRBJ1-4, the V gene TRBV5-6; D gene unclear. Trimming pared 0 bases from V and 8 bases from J, leaving 11 bases between. The CDR3 totals 14 residues. Germline loops: CDR1 SGHDT, CDR2 YYEEEE. The CDR3 DNA reads as TGTGCCAGCAGCTTGGTGGAGTCAGGAGAAAAACTGTTTTTT. Translated: CASSLVESGEKLFF.

The J gene is TRBJ1-2, the V gene TRBV9; unclear D gene. This CDR3 has 13 residues. Trimming shortened V by 0 bases and J by 7 bases, and 10 bases separated the two germline ends. Looked up from germline, CDR1 is SGDLS and CDR2 is YYNGEE. DNA for the CDR3: TGTGCCAGCAGCGTAGACATGGGAGGTGGCTACACCTTC. It codes for CASSVDMGGGYTF.

The chain employs TRBV5-4 and TRBJ2-7; TRBD1 matches 7 bases. Per germline, CDR1 SGHNT and CDR2 YYREEE (reference sequence). Losses at the gene ends were 1 base for V and 5 bases for J; bases not matched to a gene: 12. CDR3 length equals 16 residues. CDR3 sequence: CASSLPGPGGFDEQYF. The CDR3 DNA reads as TGTGCCAGCAGCTTGCCTGGGCCAGGGGGATTCGACGAGCAGTACTTC.

This clone appeared a single time. The genes are TRBV4-1 and TRBJ2-7; D perhaps matches TRBD1 (6 bases). CDR3 length equals 14 residues. Per the germline V gene, CDR1 is MGHRA and CDR2 is YSYEKL. V lost 4 bases and J 6 bases, leaving 16 bases between the germline ends. CDR3 in amino acids: CASSLGQFTGEQYF. The CDR3, as DNA: TGCGCCAGCAGCCTAGGACAGTTTACGGGCGAGCAGTACTTC.

The J gene is TRBJ1-5, the V gene TRBV27; D unclear. The CDR3 sequence is 14 residues long. Germline V gene data show CDR1 as MNHEY and CDR2 as SMNVEV (reference sequence). V lost 2 bases and J 0 bases, leaving 5 bases between the germline ends. The CDR3 reads CASSLGDSNQPQHF. As DNA, the CDR3 is TGTGCCAGCAGTTTAGGTGATAGCAATCAGCCCCAGCATTTT.

V and J are TRBV2 and TRBJ1-2; D is unresolved. Germline CDR1 is SNHLY and CDR2 is FYNNEI. This CDR3 spans 18 amino acids. The germline V and J ends were trimmed by 2 bases and 0 bases, with 19 bases remaining between them. The CDR3 DNA reads TGTGCCAGCAGTGAATGGGGAGAGAACAGTAAAGCTAACTATGGCTACACCTTC. This sequence encodes CASSEWGENSKANYGYTF.

This chain joins TRBV29-1 and TRBJ2-1, with D unresolved. Germline values: CDR1 SQVTM, CDR2 ANQGSEA. CDR3 length equals 11 residues. Trimming removed 4 bases at V and 10 bases at J, with 11 bases between. The CDR3 nucleotides read TGCAGCGTTGGTTTTATGAGGGAGCAGTTCTTC. It yields the protein CSVGFMREQFF.

The rearrangement joins TRBV11-2 to TRBJ1-6; the match to TRBD1 covers 7 bases. The germline gives CDR1 SGHAT, CDR2 FQNNGV. V was pared by 6 bases and J by 4 bases, with 15 bases of the junction left unmatched. This CDR3 comprises 18 residues. The chain's CDR3 is CASSRRAGQPFYNSPLHF. CDR3 coding DNA: TGTGCCAGCAGTCGCCGAGCGGGACAGCCTTTTTATAATTCACCCCTCCACTTT.

The chain is built from TRBV27 and TRBJ1-2; 7 nucleotides align to TRBD1. Germline CDR1 and CDR2: MNHEY and SMNVEV (reference sequence). After removal of 6 bases from V and 8 bases from J, the junction contained 12 bases not matched to a gene. There are 14 residues in the CDR3. CDR3: CASSRQGGVSGYTF. The CDR3 DNA sequence: TGTGCCAGCAGCCGACAGGGCGGAGTGAGCGGCTACACCTTC.

The chain is built from TRBV30 and TRBJ2-1; 7 bases match TRBD2. Per germline, CDR1 GTSNPN and CDR2 SVGIG (reference sequence). After removal of 4 bases from V and 0 bases from J, the junction contained 0 bases not matched to a gene. The CDR3 is 13 residues long. The CDR3, as DNA: TGTGCCTGGACTAGCGGCTCCTACAATGAGCAGTTCTTC. The encoded protein is CAWTSGSYNEQFF.

The chain uses TRBV7-3 and TRBJ2-1; 10 nucleotides match TRBD2. CDR1 is SGHTA, CDR2 FQGTGA, per germline. The V segment lost 5 bases and the J segment 7 bases; nucleotides outside the gene matches: 2. The CDR3 totals 13 residues. This CDR3 is CASSLAGVNEQFF. Here the CDR3 DNA reads TGTGCCAGCAGCCTAGCGGGGGTAAATGAGCAGTTCTTC. Together with reference TRBV7-3 and TRBJ2-1, the CDR3 gives the full variable domain: GAGVSQTPSNKVTEKGKYVELRCDPISGHTALYWYRQSLGQGPEFLIYFQGTGAADDSGLPNDRFFAVRPEGSVSTLKIQRTERGDSAVYLCASSLAGVNEQFFGPGTRLTVL.

The chain recombines TRBV11-3 with TRBJ2-7; D possibly corresponds to TRBD1 (5 bases). Germline loops: CDR1 SGHNT, CDR2 YENEEA. The CDR3 has 14 amino acids. The V gene lost 1 base and the J gene lost 3 bases, with 10 bases spanning the gap. The CDR3 protein is CASSLVSRVYEQYF. In DNA, the CDR3 is TGTGCCAGCAGCTTAGTGTCCAGGGTCTACGAGCAGTACTTC. Using reference TRBV11-3 and TRBJ2-7 for the parts outside the CDR3, the full variable domain is EAGVVQSPRYKIIEKKQPVAFWCNPISGHNTLYWYLQNLGQGPELLIRYENEEAVDDSQLPKDRFSAERLKGVDSTLKIQPAELGDSAVYLCASSLVSRVYEQYFGPGTRLTVT.

The chain uses TRBV11-3 and TRBJ2-7; 10 nucleotides align to TRBD2. This CDR3 is built from 15 residues. V was pared by 7 bases and J by 3 bases, with 9 bases of the junction left unmatched. Germline CDR1 reads SGHNT; CDR2 reads YENEEA. CDR3 sequence reads: CASNFSGTSDYEQYF. CDR3 nucleotides: TGTGCCAGCAACTTTAGCGGGACTAGCGACTACGAGCAGTACTTC.